The T cell receptor beta chain under discussion was sequenced for a study of cytomegalovirus exposure and HLA in healthy donors (dated by TCRdb to 2015 to 2018). With respect to the entire study: In an earlier analysis of under 600 of the donors, about 260 Gb of sequence data and just under 120 million unique TCR beta sequences from 150 million to 200 million T cells were reported. Alongside the repertoire data, information on donor age, sex, ethnicity and CMV serostatus was compiled. The study used immunosequencing to profile the T cell repertoires of hundreds of subjects and linked those repertoires to cytomegalovirus serostatus. In addition to the first cohort of about 650 subjects, a separate validation cohort of under 150 different subjects was used. Genome-wide SNP genotypes for about 65% of the roughly 670 donors were used in a later genetic analysis, which treated that subset as a discovery cohort. In a later analysis, previously published TCR beta repertoires from several hundred donors were re-analyzed and high-resolution HLA genotyping was added so that TCR occurrence patterns could be studied. The number of typed donors differed by locus: roughly 620-640 for A, B, C, DRB1 and DQB1; 500 to 550 for DQA1; roughly 600 for DPA1; and around 450 for DPB1. Rather than using new phenotypic data, the later analysis identified candidate immune exposures from TCR beta sequences and from how often those sequences occurred across donors. On average, roughly 240,000 unique TCR beta nucleotide sequences were sequenced per donor among a few hundred genotyped donors of the cohort, with roughly 18% of those sequences being non-productive. Every discovery cohort repertoire had been produced on one sequencing platform. Because of strong linkage in the cohort, roughly five DR-DQ haplotypes were treated as single units for association and clustering. Class I and class II HLA loci were covered by the typing at four-digit resolution. The genetic ancestry cluster associated with self-reported Caucasian donors included 81% of the 398 genotyped donors. The study aimed to test whether cataloging public T cell receptors could reveal signatures of past pathogen exposure. Roughly 300 gigabases of sequencing data and about 92 million unique TCR sequences made up an early release that covered approximately 650 HLA-typed donors. To predict cytomegalovirus infection status, the study combined high-throughput TCR immunosequencing, statistical association of individual TCRs with disease status, and machine learning. In an earlier analysis of 587 of the donors, high-throughput TCR beta sequencing was used to judge whether each TCR beta V gene segment behaved as functional or pseudogenic.

About this clone: It lacks a known antigen. An end of the junction does not agree with germline; a read error may underlie this.

The cohort comprised around 690 healthy bone marrow donors. Cohort members were all nominally healthy when sampled, although unrecorded immune exposures were likely present. The donor tested CMV seropositive and was one of the 289 seropositive cohort members. Every donor gave a peripheral blood sample, and the peripheral blood mononuclear cells from that sample were used for TCR beta sequencing. The Qiagen DNeasy Blood Extraction Kit was used to extract genomic DNA from the blood cell samples. Library construction relied on the immunoSEQ multiplex PCR assay. For the multiplex PCR, a mixture combining 60 forward primers for TCR Vbeta segments and 13 reverse primers for TCR Jbeta segments was used. A multiplex PCR assay on genomic DNA amplified the CDR3 region of rearranged TCR beta genes. The amplified TCR beta libraries were sequenced on the Illumina HiSeq System as 87-base-pair reads. Per the source publication's procedure: In a later analysis, 80 million or so unique TCR beta chains were counted across the 500 to 700 repertoires, and roughly 10 million of these chains were shared by at least two donors. Raw reads were error-corrected and collapsed into unique sequences with a nearest-neighbor algorithm that merged closely related sequences to remove PCR and sequencing errors. Alignment of CDR3 sequences to IMGT reference sequences was used to assign V, D and J gene segments. For a sequence to be retained, a match of at least six nucleotides was required to both a V gene segment and a J gene segment. A rearrangement counted as productive if the CDR3 had no stop codons and remained in frame with V and J, and every other rearrangement counted as non-productive. Following IMGT convention, CDR3 was defined as the stretch from the second conserved V-encoded cysteine up to the conserved J-encoded phenylalanine. The earlier analysis of 500 to 650 of the donors excluded any sequence lacking an unambiguous match to a single V gene segment. An earlier analysis of 587 of the donors called V segments functional above 56.7% productive rearrangements and segregating when the between-donor standard deviation exceeded 5%. A statistical classification framework was built for diagnosing cytomegalovirus status from the catalog of TCR beta chain sequences. V and J gene assignment, in a later analysis, came from comparing TCR nucleotide sequences with IMGT/GENE-DB human TR gene sequences. In a later analysis, CDR3 sequences and most-parsimonious VDJ recombination scenarios were assigned using the TCRdist pipeline. In a later analysis, each TCR beta chain was defined by its CDR3 amino acid sequence together with its V-gene family, and reads lacking a unique V-gene family were excluded. To address suspected cross-contamination and a sequencing artifact, a later analysis removed approximately 590 highly shared, low-generation-probability nucleotide sequences. For each public chain, a later analysis derived a clonal expansion index from normalized ranks of inferred template counts within each repertoire. In a later analysis, generation probabilities were computed using a VDJ recombination model fitted to out-of-frame rearrangements, and the results were checked against IGoR. In a later analysis, TCR-TCR, TCR-HLA and TCR-CMV co-occurrence was scored with hypergeometric tests, and a repertoire-size bias correction was applied to TCR pairs. To estimate false discovery rates, a later analysis permuted the HLA or CMV assignments 20 times. In a later analysis, co-occurring TCRs were grouped using DBSCAN, with TCRdist sequence similarity added in when clustering inside HLA-allele-positive subsets. Repertoires with fewer than 30,000 or more than 120,000 public chains were left out of co-occurrence clustering, as were about 5 repertoires with anomalous nucleotide sharing. Not all clones reach the TCRdb copy of this immuneACCESS table, which keeps in-frame sequences only. Checked studies attribute under half of the gap to unresolved V genes and leave the rest unexplained. V, J and clone size reflect that table, while D and trimming were determined from the DNA. The sample table holds roughly 100,000 clones, of which less than 85% were seen once. The ten largest clones add up to around 5% of the sample.

Overall study results and their limits: Some IMGT-functional V segments, including TRBV6-2 and TRBV6-3, could not be distinguished by the 87-base-pair reads and were therefore excluded. Because HLA typing was missing for some donors at each locus, association tests included only the typed subset. A later analysis associated 15,000 to 20,000 TCR beta sequences with specific HLA alleles at a false discovery rate of 0.05. V-gene and J-gene trimming of TCR beta chains was associated with a missense DCLRE1C variant in a later genetic analysis, and the association was replicated in an independent cohort. The authors suggested that the approach could potentially be extended to other disease states and immunological phenotypes. A further reported finding was that TCR beta sequences accurately predicted the HLA-A and HLA-B alleles for most subjects in the first cohort. A few of the identified cytomegalovirus-associated TCR beta chains were confirmed in vitro to be specific for cytomegalovirus antigens. The classifier was reported to diagnose cytomegalovirus status with high specificity and sensitivity in both the original cohort and the validation cohort. In the study, around 150 TCR beta chains were listed as associated with cytomegalovirus. The sequencing pipeline was judged likely to have produced a cluster of highly shared sequence variants as a technical artifact. Presence/absence analyses assumed roughly uniform sequencing depth across donors, an assumption that may not hold. Strong co-occurrence of HLA alleles, especially DR and DQ, made assigning TCR associations to individual alleles difficult. Because counts were too low, 15 to 20 rarely observed V segments, including chromosome 9 orphons, were excluded from the earlier analysis of under 650 of the donors. A later analysis found that HLA-associated TCR beta chains were more clonally expanded and had lower generation probabilities than equally common non-associated chains. In a later analysis, several top co-occurrence clusters were reported to appear linked to parvovirus B19, influenza, CMV and Epstein-Barr virus. In a later analysis, most CMV-associated TCR beta chains were found to appear HLA-restricted, with HLA associations seemingly driven largely by CMV exposure. In a later genetic analysis, fewer N-insertions in productive TCRs were reported among donors in an Asian-associated ancestry cluster than the approximately 670-donor mean. Across donors, most TCR sequences were observed very rarely, whereas some public TCRs were present in many individuals. Linkage disequilibrium might explain the correlated functional status among segregating V segments, but an unknown experimental factor could not be excluded. An earlier analysis of 587 of the donors showed that most TCR beta V segments appeared in productive rearrangements either about 90% or about 30% of the time, which broadly matched IMGT annotations. According to a later analysis, TCR association rates differed among HLA loci, with DRB1 alleles showing the most associated TCRs and HLA-C alleles showing the fewest. This cohort had only TCR beta chains sequenced, and the lack of alpha or paired-chain data limited which features could be detected. CMV serostatus was the only immune exposure information available for the cohort.

The germline V gene (reference sequence) specifies MNHEY as CDR1 and SMNVEV as CDR2. The CDR3 holds 17 amino acids from the cysteine to the phenylalanine. Of all the DNA, just the CDR3 is kept, 51 bases in frame from base 1. The clonotype comes from a woman between 18 and 29 years old in good health and CMV-seropositive. Sequenced material: PBMCs. The receptor chain draws on TRBV27 and TRBJ1-2; a weak D assignment points to TRBD1 (6 bases agree). The CDR3 amino acid sequence is: CASSSLGGGPRDYRYTF. The sequence in DNA is TGTGCCAGCAGTTCACTGGGAGGGGGGCCGCGGGACTATCGCTACACCTTC.